The rows below give T cell receptor beta chains drawn from one sample of a study of blood T cell repertoires in COVID-19. Sequenced by immunoSEQ multiplex PCR; TCRdb stores in-frame clones only, minus some. This sample has roughly 180,000 clones, with around 85% found just once. Sample: PBMCs or T cells enriched from blood (not recorded which). The receptors stem from a middle-aged woman with acute COVID-19. The CDR3 runs from the conserved cysteine through the conserved F or W. The order of the fields is V gene, D gene, clone size, J gene, CDR3 length, CDR3 DNA, CDR3 protein. D genes are given only for firm matches. The size entry is marked missing in some rows and otherwise reads once, few, many or a size class.

>TRBV15|TRBD2|NA|TRBJ2-3|16
TGTGCCACCAGCCGCGGGGCTAGCGGGGGCACAGATACGCAGTATTTT
CATSRGASGGTDTQYF
>TRBV5-6|TRBD1|NA|TRBJ2-5|17
TGTGCCAGCAGCTTGGTGGGGGTGACAGGGGGAGGCCAGGCCCAGTACTTC
CASSLVGVTGGGQAQYF
>TRBV7-9|TRBD1|once|TRBJ1-6|14
TGTGCCAGCAGCTGGGGACAGCTTAATTCACCCCTCCACTTT
CASSWGQLNSPLHF
>TRBV9|TRBD1|NA|TRBJ2-5|14
TGTGCCAGCAGTCCCGACAGGGTTCGAGAGACCCAGTACTTC
CASSPDRVRETQYF
>TRBV13|NA|NA|TRBJ1-4|14
TGTGCCAGCAGCATCGGGACTCTTGGAGAAAAACTGTTTTTT
CASSIGTLGEKLFF
>TRBV12-3/TRBV12-4|NA|NA|TRBJ2-1|13
TGTGCCAGCAGTTTAATGTCGTACAATGAGCAGTTCTTC
CASSLMSYNEQFF
>TRBV6-5|TRBD2|NA|TRBJ2-2|15
TGTGCCAGCAGTACAAGCGGGGTGAACACCGGGGAGCTGTTTTTT
CASSTSGVNTGELFF
>TRBV6-1|NA|NA|TRBJ1-5|16
TGTGCCAGCAGTGAAATGGTTTCGGACTGGTCGAAGCCCCAGCATTTT
CASSEMVSDWSKPQHF
>TRBV6-5|NA|NA|TRBJ2-2|15
TGTGCCAGCAGAGAGTCCCTTTCGAACACCGGGGAGCTGTTTTTT
CASRESLSNTGELFF
>TRBV11-3|NA|NA|TRBJ2-2|16
TGTGCCAGCAGCCCCCTTGGGGCCGCGAACACCGGGGAGCTGTTTTTT
CASSPLGAANTGELFF
>TRBV7-9|TRBD1|NA|TRBJ2-7|14
TGTGCCAGCAGCGCTCGGGACAGTCCCTACGAGCAGTACTTC
CASSARDSPYEQYF
>TRBV6-1|NA|NA|TRBJ1-2|14
TGTGCCAGCAGTGAATTGGCAGCTAACTATGGCTACACCTTC
CASSELAANYGYTF
>TRBV29-1|TRBD1|NA|TRBJ1-1|16
TGCAGCGTTGTCGGGGACAGGGGGCGATGGGGCACTGAAGCTTTCTTT
CSVVGDRGRWGTEAFF
>TRBV4-2|NA|NA|TRBJ1-4|16
TGTGCCAGCAGCAGCTTCCGTTCGGGGGGCCACGAAAAACTGTTTTTT
CASSSFRSGGHEKLFF
>TRBV11-3|TRBD1|NA|TRBJ1-6|15
TGTGCCAGCAGCTCATGGACAGGGGTTAATTCACCCCTCCACTTT
CASSSWTGVNSPLHF
>TRBV5-1|TRBD2|NA|TRBJ2-3|16
TGCGCCAGCGGCTTGGTAGCGGGAGGGAGCACAGATACGCAGTATTTT
CASGLVAGGSTDTQYF
>TRBV27|TRBD2|once|TRBJ2-7|13
TGTGCCAGCAGTCTAGGCGGACTAGGCGAGCAGTACTTC
CASSLGGLGEQYF
>TRBV27|NA|NA|TRBJ1-2|13
TGTGCCAGCAGTTTTTGGCCAAACTATGGCTACACCTTC
CASSFWPNYGYTF
>TRBV7-2|TRBD2|NA|TRBJ2-1|18
TGTGCCAGCAGGTTATTCGCCCCTGCGGGAGGATCTTACAATGAGCAGTTCTTC
CASRLFAPAGGSYNEQFF
>TRBV5-1|TRBD2|NA|TRBJ2-1|14
TGCGCCAGCAGCGCACGGGAGGGCTTCAATGAGCAGTTCTTC
CASSAREGFNEQFF
>TRBV7-6|TRBD2|many|TRBJ2-1|16
TGTGCCAGCAGCTCCTCTAGCGGGAGCTCCTACAATGAGCAGTTCTTC
CASSSSSGSSYNEQFF
>TRBV30|NA|many|TRBJ1-3|13
TGTGCCTCGGGCAGGGATACTGGAAACACCATATATTTT
CASGRDTGNTIYF
>TRBV7-9|TRBD1|once|TRBJ2-7|17
TGTGCCAGCAGCCTTTATTTTGGACAGGGTGTCTCCTACGAGCAGTACTTC
CASSLYFGQGVSYEQYF
>TRBV2|NA|once|TRBJ1-1|14
TGTGCCAGCAGGTTTGGCGGGTTGGGAACTGAAGCTTTCTTT
CASRFGGLGTEAFF
>TRBV2|NA|few|TRBJ2-1|14
TGTGCCAGCAATGGTGCGACCGGGAGAGCTGAGCAGTTCTTC
CASNGATGRAEQFF
>TRBV5-5|TRBD2|NA|TRBJ2-4|13
TGTGCCAGCAGCTTCTGGGGGGGAAACATTCAGTACTTC
CASSFWGGNIQYF
>TRBV4-1|TRBD1|NA|TRBJ1-2|14
TGCGCCAGCAGCCAAGCGGCAGGGGGGTATGGCTACACCTTC
CASSQAAGGYGYTF
>TRBV2|TRBD1|NA|TRBJ2-3|14
TGTGCCAGCAGTTTGACAGGGCCCACAGATACGCAGTATTTT
CASSLTGPTDTQYF
>TRBV25-1|NA|NA|TRBJ2-3|14
TGTGCCAGCAGTGAGGCGGAAAACACAGATACGCAGTATTTT
CASSEAENTDTQYF
>TRBV7-9|NA|NA|TRBJ2-1|15
TGTGCCAGCAGCTTGGGTCGGGCAGGGGTAAATGAGCAGTTCTTC
CASSLGRAGVNEQFF
>TRBV5-1|TRBD1|NA|TRBJ2-2|15
TGCGCCAGCACCCTGGAAGGGACAGGGACCGGGGAGCTGTTTTTT
CASTLEGTGTGELFF
>TRBV12-5|TRBD1|few|TRBJ2-5|18
TGTGCTAGTTCCCCTGGGCGAGGGGGCGTTGGGTCGCGAGAGACCCAGTACTTC
CASSPGRGGVGSRETQYF
>TRBV7-9|NA|NA|TRBJ1-1|12
TGTGCCAGCAGCCCTCCGGGGAAGGAAGCTTTCTTT
CASSPPGKEAFF
>TRBV14|TRBD1|NA|TRBJ1-1|15
TGTGCCAGCAGGCCCGACAGGGACAAGAACACTGAAGCTTTCTTT
CASRPDRDKNTEAFF
>TRBV5-1|TRBD1|NA|TRBJ1-2|13
TGCGCCAGTAGACAGGGTATATCTGCTGGCTACACCTTC
CASRQGISAGYTF